This TCR beta chain is drawn from a study of graft-versus-host responses after intestinal transplantation. The overall study: Those transplanted obtained multivisceral, liver-intestinal, or isolated intestinal grafts.

The table came from immunoSEQ multiplex PCR; TCRdb's copy has only in-frame clones and leaves some out. This table has around 100,000 clones, around 94% appearing once. Germline V gives CDR1 MNHNY, CDR2 SVGAGI (reference sequence). V lost 6 bases and J 2 bases, leaving 14 bases between the germline ends. CDR3 size: 14 residues. This clone has just a few counts. Its antigen remains unknown. The V and J genes are TRBV6-6 and TRBJ2-7, with a weak D call TRBD1 (5 bases). This material consisted of unstimulated CD8+ T cells sorted from spleen or lymph node cells, taken before transplant. The TCR was taken from a human donor who was the organ donor for an intestinal transplant. The CDR3 DNA is TGTGCCAGCAGGGAAGACAGCCTTCCCTACGAGCAGTACTTC. Residues: CASREDSLPYEQYF.